These 6 T cell receptor beta chains were sequenced from one sample in a study of vaccination and CD4 T cells after COVID-19. Regarding time point: late sampling 161 to 241 days after vaccination in three convalescent patients. Treatment denoted: roughly 10-day PBMC culture with coronavirus spike peptide pools or control peptides (ViraFEST assay). Their specific antigens are unknown. Researchers used the Oncomine TCR Beta short-read assay to sequence DNA from cultured CD4+ T cells. TCRdb itself ran the PCR reads through MiXCR, one entry per CDR3 protein. Here the sample spans about 17,000 distinct CDR3 sequences, less than 60% being singletons. This specimen was CD4+ T cells from blood, cultured in vitro, taken about 7 months after SARS-CoV-2 vaccination. The origin of the receptors is a human donor who had recovered from COVID-19.

In this sample, this clonotype turned up a few times. Germline is not matched at one junction end, which may reflect a read error. V gene TRBV7-7 combines with J gene TRBJ1-5; 8 nucleotides line up with TRBD1. CDR3 size: 14 residues. The germline CDR1 and CDR2 sequences are SSHAT and FNYEAQ (reference sequence). CDR3 nucleotide sequence: TGTGCTAGCAGCTTTACAGGGGGTTGGCTGCCCCAGCATTTT. Its protein product is CASSFTGGWLPQHF.

The chain is built from TRBV20-1 and TRBJ2-5, with D unresolved. Germline lookup yields CDR1 DFQATT and CDR2 SNEGSKA (reference sequence). V was trimmed by 5 bases and J by 5 bases, leaving 15 bases between them. The CDR3 runs to 13 residues. DNA for the CDR3: TGCAGTGCTTCCCAGCCTGGAAGGGAGACCCAGTACTTC. The encoded protein is CSASQPGRETQYF.

V usage is TRBV28 and J usage is TRBJ1-5; no clear D. The length of the CDR3 is 14 residues. Trimming cost V 6 bases and J 6 bases, with 15 bases left between them. Germline V gene sequence: CDR1 MDHEN, CDR2 SYDVKM. The CDR3 sequence is CASSSTTPGQPQHF. CDR3 in DNA: TGTGCCAGCAGCAGTACCACCCCCGGTCAGCCCCAGCATTTT. Variable domain in full (rest from reference TRBV28 and TRBJ1-5): DVKVTQSSRYLVKRTGEKVFLECVQDMDHENMFWYRQDPGLGLRLIYFSYDVKMKEKGDIPEGYSVSREKKERFSLILESASTNQTSMYLCASSSTTPGQPQHFGDGTRLSIL.

This sequence joins TRBV20-1 and TRBJ2-1; 7 bases agree with TRBD2. The germline V gene has CDR1 DFQATT and CDR2 SNEGSKA (reference sequence). V lost 3 bases to trimming and J lost 7 bases; unmatched junction nucleotides: 9. This CDR3 is 14 amino acids long. CDR3 residues: CSASFFEGGNEQFF. CDR3 nucleotide sequence: TGCAGTGCTAGTTTTTTTGAGGGAGGGAATGAGCAGTTCTTC.

The gene calls are TRBV7-9 and TRBJ2-5, with D unresolved. Germline assignment: CDR1 SEHNR and CDR2 FQNEAQ (reference sequence). V was clipped by 3 bases and J by 1 base, with 9 bases between them. This CDR3 contains 14 residues. The CDR3 DNA follows: TGTGCCAGCAGCTTCGCCGGGTCCCAAGAGACCCAGTACTTC. Translated, it gives CASSFAGSQETQYF.

V gene TRBV5-4 combines with J gene TRBJ2-7, with 8 bases aligning to TRBD2. The CDR3 sequence is 13 residues long. The V segment lost 2 bases and the J segment 2 bases; nucleotides outside the gene matches: 0. The V gene's germline CDR1 is SGHNT and CDR2 YYREEE (reference sequence). The CDR3, as DNA: TGTGCCAGCAGCTTCGGGGGGGCCTACGAGCAGTACTTC. Protein: CASSFGGAYEQYF.